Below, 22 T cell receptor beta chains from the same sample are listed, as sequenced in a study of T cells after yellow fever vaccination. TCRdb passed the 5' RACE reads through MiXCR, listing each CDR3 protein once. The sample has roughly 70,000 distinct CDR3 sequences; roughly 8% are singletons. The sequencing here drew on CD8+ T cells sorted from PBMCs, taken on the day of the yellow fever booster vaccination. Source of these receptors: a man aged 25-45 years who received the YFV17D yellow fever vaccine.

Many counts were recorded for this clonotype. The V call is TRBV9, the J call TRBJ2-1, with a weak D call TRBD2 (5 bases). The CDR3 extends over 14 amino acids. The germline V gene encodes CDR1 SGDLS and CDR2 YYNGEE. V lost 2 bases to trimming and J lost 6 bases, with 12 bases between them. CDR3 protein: CASSVPPGGNEQFF. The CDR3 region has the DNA TGTGCCAGCAGCGTCCCCCCTGGAGGCAATGAGCAGTTCTTC. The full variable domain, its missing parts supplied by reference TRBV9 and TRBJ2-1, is DSGVTQTPKHLITATGQRVTLRCSPRSGDLSVYWYQQSLDQGLQFLIQYYNGEERAKGNILERFSAQQFPDLHSELNLSSLELGDSALYFCASSVPPGGNEQFFGPGTRLTVL.

The CDR3 coding sequence is TGTGCCAGCAGTCGTGGACAGGAGAATGAAAAACTGTTTTTT. It translates to CASSRGQENEKLFF. This chain joins TRBV27 and TRBJ1-4; the match to TRBD1 covers 7 bases. The CDR3 loop spans 14 amino acids. Germline CDR1 is MNHEY and CDR2 is SMNVEV (reference sequence). The V segment lost 5 bases and the J segment 5 bases; nucleotides outside the gene matches: 5. The full variable domain, in which reference TRBV27 and TRBJ1-4 provide the parts outside the CDR3, is EAQVTQNPRYLITVTGKKLTVTCSQNMNHEYMSWYRQDPGLGLRQIYYSMNVEVTDKGDVPEGYKVSRKEKRNFPLILESPSPNQTSLYFCASSRGQENEKLFFGSGTQLSVL.

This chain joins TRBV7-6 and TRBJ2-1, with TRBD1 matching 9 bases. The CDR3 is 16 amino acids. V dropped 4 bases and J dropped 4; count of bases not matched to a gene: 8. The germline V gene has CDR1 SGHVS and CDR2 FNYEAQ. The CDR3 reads CASSSGPGQGYNEQFF. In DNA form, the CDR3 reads TGTGCCAGCAGCTCAGGTCCGGGACAGGGATACAATGAGCAGTTCTTC. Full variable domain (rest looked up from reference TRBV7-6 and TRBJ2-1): GAGVSQSPRYKVTKRGQDVALRCDPISGHVSLYWYRQALGQGPEFLTYFNYEAQQDKSGLPNDRFSAERPEGSISTLTIQRTEQRDSAMYRCASSSGPGQGYNEQFFGPGTRLTVL.

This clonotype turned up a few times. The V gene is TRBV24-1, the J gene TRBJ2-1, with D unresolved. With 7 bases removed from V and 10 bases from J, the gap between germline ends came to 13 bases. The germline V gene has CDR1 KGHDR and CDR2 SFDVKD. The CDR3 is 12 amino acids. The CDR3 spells CATRAPSLEQFF. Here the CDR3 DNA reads TGTGCCACCAGGGCCCCCAGTCTAGAGCAGTTCTTC.

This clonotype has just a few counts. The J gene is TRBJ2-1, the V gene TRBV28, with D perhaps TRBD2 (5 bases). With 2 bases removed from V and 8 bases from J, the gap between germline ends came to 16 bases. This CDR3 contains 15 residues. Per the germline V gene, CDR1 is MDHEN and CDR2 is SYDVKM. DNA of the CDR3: TGTGCCAGCAGTTTAGGCCCCACGCCCGGGGATGAGCAGTTCTTC. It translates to CASSLGPTPGDEQFF.

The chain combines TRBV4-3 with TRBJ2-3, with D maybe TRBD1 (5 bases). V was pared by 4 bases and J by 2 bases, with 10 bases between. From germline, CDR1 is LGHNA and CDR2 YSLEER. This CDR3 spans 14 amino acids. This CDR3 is CASSPDSLTDTQYF. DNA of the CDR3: TGCGCCAGCAGCCCCGACAGTCTCACAGATACGCAGTATTTT.

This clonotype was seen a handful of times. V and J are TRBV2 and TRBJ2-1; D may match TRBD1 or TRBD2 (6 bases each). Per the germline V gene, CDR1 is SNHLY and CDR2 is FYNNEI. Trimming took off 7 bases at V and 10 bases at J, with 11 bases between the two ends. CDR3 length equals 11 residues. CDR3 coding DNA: TGTGCCAGCACAGGGGCGGGAGAGCAGTTCTTC. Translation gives CASTGAGEQFF.

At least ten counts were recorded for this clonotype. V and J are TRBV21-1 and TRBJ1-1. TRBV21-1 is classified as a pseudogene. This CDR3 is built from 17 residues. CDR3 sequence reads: CASTRPMFLLGNTEAFF. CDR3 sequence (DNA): TGTGCCAGCACCAGGCCCATGTTTCTTCTAGGGAACACTGAAGCTTTCTTT.

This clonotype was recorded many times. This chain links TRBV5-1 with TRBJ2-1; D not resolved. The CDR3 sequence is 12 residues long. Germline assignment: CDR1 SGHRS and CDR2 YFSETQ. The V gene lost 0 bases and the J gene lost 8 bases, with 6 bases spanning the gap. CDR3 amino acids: CASSLGGYEQFF. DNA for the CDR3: TGCGCCAGCAGCTTGGGCGGTTATGAGCAGTTCTTC.

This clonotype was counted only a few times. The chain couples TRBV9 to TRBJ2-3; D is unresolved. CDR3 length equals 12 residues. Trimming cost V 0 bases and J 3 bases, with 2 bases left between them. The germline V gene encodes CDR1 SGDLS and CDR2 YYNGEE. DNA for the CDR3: TGTGCCAGCAGCGTAGAGACAGATACGCAGTATTTT. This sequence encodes CASSVETDTQYF.

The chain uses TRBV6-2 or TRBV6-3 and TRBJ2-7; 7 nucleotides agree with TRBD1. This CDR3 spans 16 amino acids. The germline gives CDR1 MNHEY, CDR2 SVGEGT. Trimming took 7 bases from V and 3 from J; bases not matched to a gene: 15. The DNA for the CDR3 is TGTGCCAGCAACTCCCCCCGGGACAGAGAATACTACGAGCAGTACTTC. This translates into CASNSPRDREYYEQYF.

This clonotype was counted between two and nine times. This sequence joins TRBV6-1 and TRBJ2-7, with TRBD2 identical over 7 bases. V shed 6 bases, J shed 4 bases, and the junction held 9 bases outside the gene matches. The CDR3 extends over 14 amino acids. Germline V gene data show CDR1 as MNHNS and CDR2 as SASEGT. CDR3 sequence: CASSPGGGAYEQYF. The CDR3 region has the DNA TGTGCCAGCAGCCCCGGGGGAGGGGCATACGAGCAGTACTTC.

The CDR3 coding sequence is TGTGCCAGCAGACGGTTCCAAGAGACCCAGTACTTC. This translates into CASRRFQETQYF. This chain uses TRBV6-5 with TRBJ2-5; D call uncertain. This CDR3 comprises 12 residues. Trimming took 6 bases from V and 1 from J, leaving 6 bases between them. Per the germline V gene, CDR1 is MNHEY and CDR2 is SVGAGI.

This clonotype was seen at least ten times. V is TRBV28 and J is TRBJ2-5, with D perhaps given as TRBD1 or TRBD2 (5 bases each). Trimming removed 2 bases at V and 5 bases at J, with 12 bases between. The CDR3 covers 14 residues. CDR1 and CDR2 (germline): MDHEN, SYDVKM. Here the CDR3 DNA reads TGTGCCAGCAGTTTAGCCCGGGACGTGGAGACCCAGTACTTC. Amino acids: CASSLARDVETQYF.

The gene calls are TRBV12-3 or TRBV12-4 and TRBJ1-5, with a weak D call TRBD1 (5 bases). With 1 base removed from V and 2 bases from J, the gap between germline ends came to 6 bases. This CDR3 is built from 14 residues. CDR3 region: CASSLGDGNQPQHF. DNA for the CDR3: TGTGCCAGCAGTTTAGGGGACGGCAATCAGCCCCAGCATTTT.

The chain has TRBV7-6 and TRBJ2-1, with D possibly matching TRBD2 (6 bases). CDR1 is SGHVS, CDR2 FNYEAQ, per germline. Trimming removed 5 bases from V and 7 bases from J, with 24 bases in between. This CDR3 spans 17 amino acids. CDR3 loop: CASSLGAGRPLGNEQFF. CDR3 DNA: TGTGCCAGCAGCCTTGGGGCGGGACGTCCGTTGGGTAATGAGCAGTTCTTC. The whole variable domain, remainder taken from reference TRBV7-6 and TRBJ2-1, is GAGVSQSPRYKVTKRGQDVALRCDPISGHVSLYWYRQALGQGPEFLTYFNYEAQQDKSGLPNDRFSAERPEGSISTLTIQRTEQRDSAMYRCASSLGAGRPLGNEQFFGPGTRLTVL.

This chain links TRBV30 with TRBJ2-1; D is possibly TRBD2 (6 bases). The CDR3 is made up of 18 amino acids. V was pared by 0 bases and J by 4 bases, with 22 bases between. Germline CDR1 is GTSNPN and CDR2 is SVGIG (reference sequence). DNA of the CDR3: TGTGCCTGGAGTGTACTAGATGGGACTGGCCTGAATTACAATGAGCAGTTCTTC. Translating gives CAWSVLDGTGLNYNEQFF.

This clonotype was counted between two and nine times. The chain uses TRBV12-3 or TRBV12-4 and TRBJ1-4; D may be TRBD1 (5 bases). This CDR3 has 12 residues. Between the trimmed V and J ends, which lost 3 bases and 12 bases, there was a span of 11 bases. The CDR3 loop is CASSFRGGELFF. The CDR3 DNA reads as TGTGCCAGCAGTTTTCGTGGGGGAGAACTGTTTTTT.

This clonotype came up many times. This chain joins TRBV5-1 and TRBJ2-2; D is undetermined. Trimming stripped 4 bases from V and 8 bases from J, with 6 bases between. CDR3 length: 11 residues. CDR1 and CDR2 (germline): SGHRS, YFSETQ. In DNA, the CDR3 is TGCGCCAGCAGCATCCCTGGGGAGCTGTTTTTT. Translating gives CASSIPGELFF.

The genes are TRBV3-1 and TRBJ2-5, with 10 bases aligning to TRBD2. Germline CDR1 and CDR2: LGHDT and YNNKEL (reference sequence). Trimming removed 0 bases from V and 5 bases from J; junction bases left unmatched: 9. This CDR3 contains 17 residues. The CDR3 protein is CASSQERASGSWETQYF. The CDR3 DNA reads TGTGCCAGCAGCCAAGAACGGGCTAGCGGGAGCTGGGAGACCCAGTACTTC.

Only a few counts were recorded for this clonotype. The CDR3 DNA sequence: TGTGCCAGCAGCGTAGGGGACAGCACAGATACGCAGTATTTT. This sequence encodes CASSVGDSTDTQYF. The V call is TRBV9, the J call TRBJ2-3; D is tentatively TRBD1 or TRBD2 (5 bases each). V lost 0 bases to trimming and J lost 0 bases, with 5 bases between them. Per the germline V gene, CDR1 is SGDLS and CDR2 is YYNGEE. This CDR3 is built from 14 residues.

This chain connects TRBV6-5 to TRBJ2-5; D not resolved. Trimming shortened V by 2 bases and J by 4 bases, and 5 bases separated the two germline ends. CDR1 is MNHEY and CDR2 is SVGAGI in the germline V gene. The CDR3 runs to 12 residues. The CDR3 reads CASSYGGETQYF. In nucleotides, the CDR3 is TGTGCCAGCAGTTACGGTGGAGAGACCCAGTACTTC.